The rows below give T cell receptor beta chains drawn from one sample of a study of spatial heterogeneity in lung cancer. Via MiXCR, TCRdb re-called the 5' RACE reads, giving one row per CDR3 protein. The data show some 47,000 distinct CDR3 sequences, 7.6% seen once. The sequenced sample was PBMCs, obtained at surgery. Receptor source: a female donor with early-stage non-small cell lung cancer. Each CDR3 is given with its conserved first and last residue. The D gene is left open where the match is weak. Clone size is not always given. Where it is, it says once, few, many or a class for expanded clones.

length	size	V	J	D	DNA	CDR3
14	-	TRBV7-2	TRBJ2-3	TRBD2	TGTGCCAGCAGCTTACGGCGGGGGTTAGATACGCAGTATTTT	CASSLRRGLDTQYF
12	few	TRBV9	TRBJ1-2	-	TGTGCCAGCAGCGTAGTAAAGGGGGAATACACCTTC	CASSVVKGEYTF
12	-	TRBV29-1	TRBJ2-5	-	TGCAGCGTTGAATCGAGGAGGGAGACCCAGTACTTC	CSVESRRETQYF
14	-	TRBV6-2/TRBV6-3	TRBJ2-7	-	TGTGCCAGCACCTTCACCGGTCATATCGGCGAGCAGTACTTC	CASTFTGHIGEQYF
17	-	TRBV23-1	TRBJ2-7	TRBD1	TGCGCCAGCAGTCAATCGGTTTTTCGGGACAGTTCCTACGAGCAGTACTTC	CASSQSVFRDSSYEQYF
13	few	TRBV10-3	TRBJ1-1	-	TGTGCCATCGGCGACGGAAGTGGGACTGAAGCTTTCTTT	CAIGDGSGTEAFF
16	few	TRBV3-1	TRBJ2-1	TRBD2	TGTGCCAGCAGCCCGACGGGGGGGAGCTCCTACAATGAGCAGTTCTTC	CASSPTGGSSYNEQFF
17	many	TRBV25-1	TRBJ1-6	TRBD1	TGTGCCAGCAGCCGGGACAGGGGAAGCTCCTATAATTCACCCCTCCACTTT	CASSRDRGSSYNSPLHF
14	-	TRBV12-3/TRBV12-4	TRBJ2-3	-	TGTGCCAGCAGTCCTCGGACCTTTCAAGATACGCAGTATTTT	CASSPRTFQDTQYF
16	many	TRBV30	TRBJ1-1	-	TGTGCCTGGAGTGTACCCGGGACCCTCCTGAACACTGAAGCTTTCTTT	CAWSVPGTLLNTEAFF
14	-	TRBV12-3/TRBV12-4	TRBJ2-3	TRBD1	TGTGCCAGCAGCCGGGACAGCGGCACAGATACGCAGTATTTT	CASSRDSGTDTQYF
13	many	TRBV20-1	TRBJ1-2	-	TGCAGTGCTAGAGTTTCCGATAACTATGGCTACACCTTC	CSARVSDNYGYTF
14	-	TRBV5-6	TRBJ2-4	-	TGTGCCAGCAGCCTGCCTAGCGCCGGTGACATTCAGTACTTC	CASSLPSAGDIQYF
14	few	TRBV20-1	TRBJ1-5	-	TGCAGTGCTAGCCCCGGGGGGGGCCGCGGGCCCCAGCATTTT	CSASPGGGRGPQHF
15	many	TRBV6-2/TRBV6-3	TRBJ2-3	-	TGTGCCAGCAGTTACTCCACGGGAGACACAGATACGCAGTATTTT	CASSYSTGDTDTQYF
13	many	TRBV29-1	TRBJ2-2	TRBD2	TGCAGCGTTAGCGGGGCAGACACCGGGGAGCTGTTTTTT	CSVSGADTGELFF
12	many	TRBV12-3/TRBV12-4	TRBJ2-7	-	TGTGCCAGCAGTTTATTCGGGACAACGCAGTACTTC	CASSLFGTTQYF
15	few	TRBV20-1	TRBJ2-5	TRBD1	TGCAGTGCTATCACCACAGGGGCGTTGGGGGAGACCCAGTACTTC	CSAITTGALGETQYF
16	few	TRBV30	TRBJ2-5	TRBD2	TGTGCCTGGAGTGCCCCGAGGCCCCGACTAGCTCAGACCCAGTACTTC	CAWSAPRPRLAQTQYF
14	many	TRBV6-5	TRBJ1-5	-	TGTGCCAGCAGTTACGGAGGGGGGGGTCAGCCCCAGCATTTT	CASSYGGGGQPQHF
19	few	TRBV4-1	TRBJ2-5	TRBD2	TGCGCCAGCAGCCAAGATCGCGCAGGGAGCGGGGGGTACCAAGAGACCCAGTACTTC	CASSQDRAGSGGYQETQYF
14	many	TRBV7-9	TRBJ1-5	-	TGTGCCAGCAGCTTATTCCCCGGGAACGGGCCCCAGCATTTT	CASSLFPGNGPQHF
13	many	TRBV7-2	TRBJ2-2	-	TGTGCCAGCAGCTTAGGGTGGTCAGGGGAGCTGTTTTTT	CASSLGWSGELFF
15	many	TRBV28	TRBJ1-5	TRBD1	TGTGCCAGCAGACCGACAGGGTTTAGCAATCAGCCCCAGCATTTT	CASRPTGFSNQPQHF
15	few	TRBV10-3	TRBJ2-3	TRBD1	TGTGCCATCAGTGGGCCGGGACAGGGGACAGATACGCAGTATTTT	CAISGPGQGTDTQYF
15	few	TRBV9	TRBJ2-1	TRBD2	TGTGCCAGCAGCACCGACTGGACTAGCGCCAATGAGCAGTTCTTC	CASSTDWTSANEQFF
16	-	TRBV15	TRBJ1-4	TRBD1	TGTGCCACCAGCAGAGACAGGGGGAACGGTAATGAAAAACTGTTTTTT	CATSRDRGNGNEKLFF
16	-	TRBV13	TRBJ1-6	-	TGTGCCAGCAGCCCCCGTGGGGCGGAAACTAATTCACCCCTCCACTTT	CASSPRGAETNSPLHF
15	many	TRBV24-1	TRBJ1-1	TRBD1	TGTGCCACCATCAGAGGGGGCACGGTGGGTACTGAAGCTTTCTTT	CATIRGGTVGTEAFF
17	many	TRBV9	TRBJ2-3	-	TGTGCCAGCAGCGGGGGGGACTTCTTAATATCCACAGATACGCAGTATTTT	CASSGGDFLISTDTQYF
13	many	TRBV6-2/TRBV6-3	TRBJ2-7	-	TGTGCCAGCAGTCTCTTAGAGGCGGGGGAGCAGTACTTC	CASSLLEAGEQYF
16	-	TRBV5-1	TRBJ1-1	TRBD1	TGCGCCAGCAGCTTGGATCTTGGGACAGGGGACACTGAAGCTTTCTTT	CASSLDLGTGDTEAFF
11	many	TRBV6-6	TRBJ1-1	-	TGTGCCAGCAGTTATCTTAGCGAAGCTTTCTTT	CASSYLSEAFF
13	few	TRBV2	TRBJ1-6	-	TGTGCCAGCAGCTTGACTCCTACCTCACCCCTCCACTTT	CASSLTPTSPLHF
14	-	TRBV10-1	TRBJ2-6	-	TGCGCCAGCAGTGAGTCAGGTGGGGCCAACGTCCTGACTTTC	CASSESGGANVLTF
14	many	TRBV4-3	TRBJ2-3	-	TGCGCCAGCAGCCAAGATCTCCCTTTCCGGACGCAGTATTTT	CASSQDLPFRTQYF
15	many	TRBV4-1	TRBJ1-1	-	TGCGCCAGCAGCCAAGATGGGGAGGTGGGGACTGAAGCTTTCTTT	CASSQDGEVGTEAFF
13	many	TRBV7-9	TRBJ2-3	-	TGTGCCAGCAGCTTCCCCCCCCCAGATACGCAGTATTTT	CASSFPPPDTQYF
12	many	TRBV20-1	TRBJ2-5	-	TGCAGTGCTGACGGCACACAAGAGACCCAGTACTTC	CSADGTQETQYF
17	-	TRBV9	TRBJ1-2	TRBD1	TGTGCCAGCAGCGCTTCCGGGACAGGGGGCTACAACTATGGCTACACCTTC	CASSASGTGGYNYGYTF
18	many	TRBV3-1	TRBJ1-4	TRBD1	TGTGCCAGCAGCCAAGGCGGACAGGGGGTTGGACCGAGGAAAAAACTGTTTTTT	CASSQGGQGVGPRKKLFF
14	-	TRBV18	TRBJ2-1	-	TGTGCCAGCTCACCACAGGACAGTAACAATGAGCAGTTCTTC	CASSPQDSNNEQFF
16	-	TRBV5-1	TRBJ1-4	-	TGCACCAGCAGCTTGGGTGTCAAGAGTGGTATTGAAAAACTGTTTTTT	CTSSLGVKSGIEKLFF
17	-	TRBV20-1	TRBJ2-4	-	TGCAGTGCTAGAGACTTAGAGCCATGGGAACCCAAAAACATTCAGTACTTC	CSARDLEPWEPKNIQYF
13	few	TRBV5-8	TRBJ2-7	TRBD2	TGTGCCAGCAGCTTTCAGGGAGGGGACGAGCAGTACTTC	CASSFQGGDEQYF
13	few	TRBV21-1	TRBJ2-4	-	TGTGCCAGCAGCATTTGTCAGACAAACATTCAGTACTTC	CASSICQTNIQYF
15	few	TRBV5-6	TRBJ1-3	TRBD1	TGTGCCAGCAGCAATGCAGGGGGACCTGGAAACACCATATATTTT	CASSNAGGPGNTIYF
13	-	TRBV7-9	TRBJ2-1	TRBD1	TGTGCCAGCACTTCCGGGACAGCGAATGAGCAGTTCTTC	CASTSGTANEQFF
14	-	TRBV25-1	TRBJ1-4	-	TGTGCCAGCAGTGCCTGGACTCATGATGAAAAACTGTTTTTT	CASSAWTHDEKLFF
13	-	TRBV15	TRBJ1-2	-	TGTGCCACCAGCCTCGGCCGCGACTATGGCTACACCTTC	CATSLGRDYGYTF
11	-	TRBV7-2	TRBJ2-1	-	TGTGCCAGCAGCTACGGCGGGGAGCAGTTCTTC	CASSYGGEQFF
16	-	TRBV11-2	TRBJ2-5	-	TGTGCCAGCAGCTTTAGAGGGGGAGATACGGGAGAGACCCAGTACTTC	CASSFRGGDTGETQYF
14	many	TRBV6-5	TRBJ1-2	TRBD1	TGTGCCAGCAGTTACTCAACAGGGGAGGATGGCTACACCTTC	CASSYSTGEDGYTF
15	many	TRBV20-1	TRBJ2-3	TRBD2	TGCAGTGCTAGAGATGGAGCGGGGGGGCAAGTTACGCAGTATTTT	CSARDGAGGQVTQYF
15	few	TRBV18	TRBJ2-3	TRBD1	TGTGCCAGCTCACCTCTACGGGACAGCCCGGATACGCAGTATTTT	CASSPLRDSPDTQYF